This T cell receptor (beta chain) was recorded in a study of shared clonotypes between healthy human individuals. The authors split each subset's genomic DNA evenly across several immunoSEQ plates. Tens of thousands of T cell genomes (roughly 220 ng DNA) went into each sorted-subset replicate. Profiling relied on immunoSEQ multiplex PCR, and the TCRdb table lists in-frame clones only, not all of them. The profile shows 2 million to 2.5 million clones, over 85% of them singletons. Naive CD8 cells lacked CD45RO, underwent positive selection for CCR7 and left out terminally differentiated effector memory CD45RA+ cells. CDR3 size: 13 residues.

The sequence was collected from a young man in good health. The rearrangement links TRBV21-1 to TRBJ1-2. TRBV21-1 is a recognized pseudogene. The specimen was naive CD8+ T cells sorted from blood. The DNA of the CDR3 is TGTGCCAGCAGCAAAAGGCCAGAATATGGCTACACCTTC. Residues: CASSKRPEYGYTF.